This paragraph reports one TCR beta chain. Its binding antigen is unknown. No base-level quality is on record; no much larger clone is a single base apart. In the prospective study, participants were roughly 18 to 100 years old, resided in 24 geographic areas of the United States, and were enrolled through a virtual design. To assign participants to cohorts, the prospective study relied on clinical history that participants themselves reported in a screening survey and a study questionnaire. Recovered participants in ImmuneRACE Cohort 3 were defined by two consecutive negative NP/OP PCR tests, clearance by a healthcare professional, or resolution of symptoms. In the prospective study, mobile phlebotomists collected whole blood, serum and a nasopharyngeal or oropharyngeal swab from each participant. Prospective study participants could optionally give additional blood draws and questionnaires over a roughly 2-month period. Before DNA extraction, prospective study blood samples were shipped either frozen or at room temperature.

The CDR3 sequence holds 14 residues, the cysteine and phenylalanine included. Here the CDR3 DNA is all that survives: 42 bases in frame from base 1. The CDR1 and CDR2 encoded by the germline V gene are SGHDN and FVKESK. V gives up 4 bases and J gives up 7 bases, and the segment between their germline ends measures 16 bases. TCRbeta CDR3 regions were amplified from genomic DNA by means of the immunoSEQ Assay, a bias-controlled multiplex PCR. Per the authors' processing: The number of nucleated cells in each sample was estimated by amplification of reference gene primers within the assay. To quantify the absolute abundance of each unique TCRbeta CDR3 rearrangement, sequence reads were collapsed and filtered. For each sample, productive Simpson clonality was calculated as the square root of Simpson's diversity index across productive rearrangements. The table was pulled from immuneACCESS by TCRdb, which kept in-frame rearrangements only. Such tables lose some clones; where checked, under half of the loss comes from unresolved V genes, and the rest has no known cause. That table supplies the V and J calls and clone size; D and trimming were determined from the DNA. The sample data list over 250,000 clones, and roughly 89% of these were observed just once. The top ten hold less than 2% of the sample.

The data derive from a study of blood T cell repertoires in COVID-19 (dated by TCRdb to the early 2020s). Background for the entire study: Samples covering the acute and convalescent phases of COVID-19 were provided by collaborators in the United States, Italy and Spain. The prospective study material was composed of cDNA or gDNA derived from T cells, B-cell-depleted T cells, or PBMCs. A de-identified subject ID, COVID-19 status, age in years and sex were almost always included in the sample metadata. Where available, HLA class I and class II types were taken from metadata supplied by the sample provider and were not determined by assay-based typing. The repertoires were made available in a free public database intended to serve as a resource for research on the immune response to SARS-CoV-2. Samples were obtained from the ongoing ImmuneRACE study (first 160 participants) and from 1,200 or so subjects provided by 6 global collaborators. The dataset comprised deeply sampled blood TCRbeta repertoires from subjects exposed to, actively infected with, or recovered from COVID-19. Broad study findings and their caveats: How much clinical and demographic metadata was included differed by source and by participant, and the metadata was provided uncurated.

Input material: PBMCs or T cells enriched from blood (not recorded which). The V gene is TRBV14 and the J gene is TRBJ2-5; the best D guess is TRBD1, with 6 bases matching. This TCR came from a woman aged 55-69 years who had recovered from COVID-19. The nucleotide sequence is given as TGTGCCAGCAGCCCCTTGGACAGACGGGGGACCCAGTACTTC. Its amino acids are CASSPLDRRGTQYF. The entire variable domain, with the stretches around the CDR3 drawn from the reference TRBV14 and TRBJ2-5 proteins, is EAGVTQFPSHSVIEKGQTVTLRCDPISGHDNLYWYRRVMGKEIKFLLHFVKESKQDESGMPNNRFLAERTGGTYSTLKVQPAELEDSGVYFCASSPLDRRGTQYFGPGTRLLVL.